The following is a TCR beta chain sequence with its context. This specimen comes from a study of blood T cell repertoires in COVID-19. Background on the study: Samples taken during acute and convalescent COVID-19 were collected in the United States, Italy and Spain. T cells, B-cell-depleted T cells, or PBMCs provided the cDNA or gDNA that served as material.

This CDR3 spans 17 amino acids. Germline V gives CDR1 SGDLS, CDR2 YYNGEE. With V trimmed by 3 bases and J by 4 bases, 13 bases remained unmatched. Authors' data handling: For nucleated cells, counts were estimated from reference gene primer amplification. Profiling relied on immunoSEQ multiplex PCR, and the TCRdb table lists in-frame clones only, not all of them. Clone size and V and J calls were adopted from that table, with D and trimming inferred from the DNA. Here the sample spans around 170,000 clones, roughly 80% being singletons. This receptor was taken from a man aged 18 to 30 with active or convalescent COVID-19. The J gene is TRBJ1-1, the V gene TRBV9; 9 nucleotides match TRBD1. Sequences were obtained from peripheral blood. The CDR3 region has the DNA TGTGCCAGCAGCGAGGGGGGACAGGGTAGTTTCCGCACTGAAGCTTTCTTT. It translates to CASSEGGQGSFRTEAFF.